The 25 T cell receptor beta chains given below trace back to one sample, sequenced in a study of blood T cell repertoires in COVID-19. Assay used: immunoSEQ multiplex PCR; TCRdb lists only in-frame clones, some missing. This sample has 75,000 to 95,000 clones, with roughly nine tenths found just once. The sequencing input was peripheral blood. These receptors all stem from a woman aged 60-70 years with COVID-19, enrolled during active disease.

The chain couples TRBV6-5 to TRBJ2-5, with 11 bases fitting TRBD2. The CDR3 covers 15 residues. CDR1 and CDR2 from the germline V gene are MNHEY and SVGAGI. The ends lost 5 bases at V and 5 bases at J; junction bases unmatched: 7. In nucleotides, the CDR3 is TGTGCCAGCAGTCAACTAGCGGGGGCCTCGGAGACCCAGTACTTC. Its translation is CASSQLAGASETQYF.

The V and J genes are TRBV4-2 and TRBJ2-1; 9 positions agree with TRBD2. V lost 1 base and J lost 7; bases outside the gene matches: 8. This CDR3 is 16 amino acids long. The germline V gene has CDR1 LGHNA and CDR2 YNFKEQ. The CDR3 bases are TGTGCCAGCAGCCAAGTTGCGCTAGCGGGGCTTAATGAGCAGTTCTTC. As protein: CASSQVALAGLNEQFF.

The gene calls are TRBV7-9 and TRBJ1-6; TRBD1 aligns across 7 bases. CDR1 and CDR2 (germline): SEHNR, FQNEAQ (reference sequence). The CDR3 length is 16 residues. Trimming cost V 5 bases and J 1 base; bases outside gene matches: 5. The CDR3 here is CASSATGRSYNSPLHF. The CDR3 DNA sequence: TGTGCCAGCAGCGCGACAGGGAGATCCTATAATTCACCCCTCCACTTT.

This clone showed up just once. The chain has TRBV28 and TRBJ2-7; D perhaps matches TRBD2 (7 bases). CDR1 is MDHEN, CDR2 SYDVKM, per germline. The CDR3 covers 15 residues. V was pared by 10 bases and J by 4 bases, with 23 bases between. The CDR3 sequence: CATDPRVGGGYEQYF. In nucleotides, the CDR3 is TGTGCCACCGATCCTAGGGTAGGGGGGGGTTACGAGCAGTACTTC. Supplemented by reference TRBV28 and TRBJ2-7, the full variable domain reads DVKVTQSSRYLVKRTGEKVFLECVQDMDHENMFWYRQDPGLGLRLIYFSYDVKMKEKGDIPEGYSVSREKKERFSLILESASTNQTSMYLCATDPRVGGGYEQYFGPGTRLTVT.

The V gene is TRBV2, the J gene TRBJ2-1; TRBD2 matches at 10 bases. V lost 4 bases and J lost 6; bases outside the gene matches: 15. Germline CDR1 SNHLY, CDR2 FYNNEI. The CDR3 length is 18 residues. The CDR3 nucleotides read TGTGCCAGCAGTGTCTTGGGGCAGCGGGGGGGTCCGGGCAATGAGCAGTTCTTC. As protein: CASSVLGQRGGPGNEQFF.

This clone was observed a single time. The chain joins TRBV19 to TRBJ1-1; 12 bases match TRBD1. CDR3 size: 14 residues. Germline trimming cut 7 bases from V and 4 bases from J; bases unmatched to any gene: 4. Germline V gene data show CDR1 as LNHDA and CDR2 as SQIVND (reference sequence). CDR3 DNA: TGTGCCAGTAACAAGGGACAGGGGGCCACTGAAGCTTTCTTT. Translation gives CASNKGQGATEAFF.

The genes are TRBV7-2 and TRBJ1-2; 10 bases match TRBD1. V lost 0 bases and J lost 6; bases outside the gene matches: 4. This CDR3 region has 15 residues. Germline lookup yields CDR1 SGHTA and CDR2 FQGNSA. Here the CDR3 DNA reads TGTGCCAGCAGCTTAGCGACAGGGGGCGCCGATGGCTACACCTTC. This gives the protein CASSLATGGADGYTF. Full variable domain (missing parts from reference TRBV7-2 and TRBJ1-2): GAGVSQSPSNKVTEKGKDVELRCDPISGHTALYWYRQSLGQGLEFLIYFQGNSAPDKSGLPSDRFSAERTGGSVSTLTIQRTQQEDSAVYLCASSLATGGADGYTFGSGTRLTVV.

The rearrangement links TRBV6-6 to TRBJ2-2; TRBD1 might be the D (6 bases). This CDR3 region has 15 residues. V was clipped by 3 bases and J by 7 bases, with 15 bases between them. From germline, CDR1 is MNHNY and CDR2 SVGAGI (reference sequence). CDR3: CASSYVAGASGELFF. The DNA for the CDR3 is TGTGCCAGCAGTTATGTGGCAGGGGCTAGCGGGGAGCTGTTTTTT.

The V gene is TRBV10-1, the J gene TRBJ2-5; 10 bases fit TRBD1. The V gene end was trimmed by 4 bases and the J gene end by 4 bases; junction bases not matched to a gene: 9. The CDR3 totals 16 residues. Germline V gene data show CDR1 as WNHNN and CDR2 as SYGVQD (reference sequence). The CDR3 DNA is TGCGCCAGCAGTGGGTCCCGGGACAGGGGAGGAGAGACCCAGTACTTC. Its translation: CASSGSRDRGGETQYF.

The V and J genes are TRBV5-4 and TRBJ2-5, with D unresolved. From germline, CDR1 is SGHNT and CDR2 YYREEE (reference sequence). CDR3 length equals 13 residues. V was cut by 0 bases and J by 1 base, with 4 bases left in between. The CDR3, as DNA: TGTGCCAGCAGCTTGGGGGCCCAAGAGACCCAGTACTTC. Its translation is CASSLGAQETQYF.

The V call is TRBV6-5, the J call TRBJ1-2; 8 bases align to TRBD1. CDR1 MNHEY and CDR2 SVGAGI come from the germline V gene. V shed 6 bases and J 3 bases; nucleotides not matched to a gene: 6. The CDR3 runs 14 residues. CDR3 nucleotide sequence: TGTGCCAGCAGAATGGACAGGGACTACTATGGCTACACCTTC. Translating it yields CASRMDRDYYGYTF.

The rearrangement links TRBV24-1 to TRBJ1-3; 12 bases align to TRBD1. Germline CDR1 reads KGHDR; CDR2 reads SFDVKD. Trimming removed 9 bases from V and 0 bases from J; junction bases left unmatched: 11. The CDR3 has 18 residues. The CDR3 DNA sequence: TGTGCCACCCCCCGGGACAGGGGGCTTCGAGACTCTGGAAACACCATATATTTT. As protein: CATPRDRGLRDSGNTIYF.

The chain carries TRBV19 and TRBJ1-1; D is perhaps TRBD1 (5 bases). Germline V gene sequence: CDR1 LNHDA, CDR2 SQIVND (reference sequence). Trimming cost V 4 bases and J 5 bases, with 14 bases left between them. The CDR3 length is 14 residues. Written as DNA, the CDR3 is TGTGCCAGTAGTAGTGGGGCCGTTTGGACTGAAGCTTTCTTT. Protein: CASSSGAVWTEAFF.

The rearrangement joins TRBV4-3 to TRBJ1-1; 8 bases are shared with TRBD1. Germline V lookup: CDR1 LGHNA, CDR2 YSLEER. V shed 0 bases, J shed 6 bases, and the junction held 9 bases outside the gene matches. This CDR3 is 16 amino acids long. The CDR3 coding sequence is TGCGCCAGCAGCCAAGATCGGGGACAGGTCGGCGCTGAAGCTTTCTTT. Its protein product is CASSQDRGQVGAEAFF.

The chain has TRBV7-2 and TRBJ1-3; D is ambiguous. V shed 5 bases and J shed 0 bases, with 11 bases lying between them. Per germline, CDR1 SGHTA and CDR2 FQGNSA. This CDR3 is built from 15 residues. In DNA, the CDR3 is TGTGCCAGCAGCCCAGACACCTTCTCTGGAAACACCATATATTTT. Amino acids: CASSPDTFSGNTIYF.

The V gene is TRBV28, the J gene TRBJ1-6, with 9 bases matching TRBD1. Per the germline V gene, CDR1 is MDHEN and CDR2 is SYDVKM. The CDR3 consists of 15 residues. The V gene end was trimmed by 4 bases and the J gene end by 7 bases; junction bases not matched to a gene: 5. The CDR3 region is CASSSGQGWNSPLHF. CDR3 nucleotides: TGTGCCAGCAGTTCCGGACAGGGGTGGAATTCACCCCTCCACTTT.

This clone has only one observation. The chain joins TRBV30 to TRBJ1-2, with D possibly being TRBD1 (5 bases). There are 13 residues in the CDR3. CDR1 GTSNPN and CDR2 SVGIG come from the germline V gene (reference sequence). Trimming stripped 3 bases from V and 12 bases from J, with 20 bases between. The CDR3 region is CAWRGTAGGAHTF. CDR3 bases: TGTGCCTGGAGGGGGACGGCCGGCGGGGCCCACACCTTC.

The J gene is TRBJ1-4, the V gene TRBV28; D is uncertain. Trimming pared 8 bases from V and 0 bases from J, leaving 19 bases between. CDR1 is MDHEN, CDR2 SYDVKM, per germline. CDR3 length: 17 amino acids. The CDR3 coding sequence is TGTGCCAGCGGTCCCTCTCTCGCGGCGGCAACTAATGAAAAACTGTTTTTT. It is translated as CASGPSLAAATNEKLFF.

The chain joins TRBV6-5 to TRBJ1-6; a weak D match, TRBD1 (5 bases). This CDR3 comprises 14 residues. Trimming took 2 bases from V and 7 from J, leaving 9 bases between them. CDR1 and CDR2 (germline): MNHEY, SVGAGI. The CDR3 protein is CASSYPAGNSPLHF. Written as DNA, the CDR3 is TGTGCCAGCAGTTACCCAGCAGGGAATTCACCCCTCCACTTT.

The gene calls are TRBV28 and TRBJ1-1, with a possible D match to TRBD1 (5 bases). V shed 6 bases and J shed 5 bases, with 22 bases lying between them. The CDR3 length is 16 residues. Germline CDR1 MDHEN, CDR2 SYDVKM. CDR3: CASRPLGGWKGTEAFF. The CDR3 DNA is TGTGCCAGCAGGCCCCTGGGCGGCTGGAAGGGGACTGAAGCTTTCTTT.

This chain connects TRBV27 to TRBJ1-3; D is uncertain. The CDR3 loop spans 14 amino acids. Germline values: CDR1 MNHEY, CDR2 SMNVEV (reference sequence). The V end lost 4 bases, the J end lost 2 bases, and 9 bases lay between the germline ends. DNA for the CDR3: TGTGCCAGCAGTTCGGATGGGCCTGGAAACACCATATATTTT. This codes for CASSSDGPGNTIYF.

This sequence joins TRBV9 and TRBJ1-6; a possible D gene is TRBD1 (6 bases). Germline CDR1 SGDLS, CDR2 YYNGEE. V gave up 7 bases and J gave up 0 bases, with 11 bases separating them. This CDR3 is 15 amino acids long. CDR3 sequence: CASAQGSSYNSPLHF. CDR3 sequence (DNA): TGTGCCAGCGCGCAGGGGAGCTCCTATAATTCACCCCTCCACTTT.

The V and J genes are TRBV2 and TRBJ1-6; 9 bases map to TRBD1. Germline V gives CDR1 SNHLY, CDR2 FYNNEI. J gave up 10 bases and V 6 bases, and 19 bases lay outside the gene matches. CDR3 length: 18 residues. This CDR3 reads CASSAISSTGGIRSPLHF. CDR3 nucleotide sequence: TGTGCCAGCAGCGCCATTTCCTCGACAGGGGGAATAAGGTCACCCCTCCACTTT.

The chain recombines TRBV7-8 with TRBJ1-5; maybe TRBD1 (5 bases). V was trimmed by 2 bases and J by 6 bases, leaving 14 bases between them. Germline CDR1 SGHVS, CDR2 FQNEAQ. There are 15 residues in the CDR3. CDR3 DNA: TGTGCCAGCAGCTTACACCAGGGTCCTAGTCAGCCCCAGCATTTT. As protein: CASSLHQGPSQPQHF.

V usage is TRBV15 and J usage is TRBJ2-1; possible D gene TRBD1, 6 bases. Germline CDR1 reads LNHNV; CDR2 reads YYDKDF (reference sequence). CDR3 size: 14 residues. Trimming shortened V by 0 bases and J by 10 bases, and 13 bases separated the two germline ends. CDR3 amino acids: CATSRDAGVREQFF. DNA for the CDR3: TGTGCCACCAGCAGAGATGCAGGGGTGCGGGAGCAGTTCTTC.